The clone carrying this T cell receptor beta chain was seen ten or more times. The antigen remains unidentified. This entry belongs to a study of T-cell reconstitution after alpha-beta-depleted transplantation in children. Study results and limitations: Diversity and T-cell counts at one year after transplant derived mostly from new T cells.

After removal of 3 bases from V and 1 base from J, the junction contained 3 bases not matched to a gene. Germline V gives CDR1 SGHKS, CDR2 YYEKEE (reference sequence). The CDR3 has 14 residues. Unique molecular identifiers were incorporated into the prepared TCRbeta library. MiXCR was run by TCRdb on the PCR reads, yielding one entry per CDR3 protein. The sample has 540,000 or so distinct CDR3 sequences, 20% to 25% seen once; the top ten hold 13% to 15%. The input for sequencing was PBMCs, mostly from graft donor cells, taken 360 days after TCRalphabeta/CD19-depleted stem cell transplant. This chain links TRBV5-5 with TRBJ1-1; 7 nucleotides match TRBD1. The sequence was obtained from a boy under two years old who had a stem cell transplant for acute myeloid leukemia, so the T cells may come from the graft donor. In DNA, the CDR3 is TGTGCCAGCAGCTCCAGGGGGGCGAACACTGAAGCTTTCTTT. Protein product: CASSSRGANTEAFF.